The 8 T cell receptor beta chains below were found in one sample sequenced in a study of T cells in Graves' hyperthyroidism and ophthalmopathy. The source material, RNA transcripts, was used to amplify TCR beta CDR3 regions. Carried out on the TCR CDR3, a first-round RT-PCR used the HTBI primer set. Each CDR3 protein is one row after TCRdb ran MiXCR on the multiplex PCR reads. The repertoire holds some 760,000 distinct CDR3 sequences, with 12% to 15% as singletons. Sequencing was done on a sample of blood. The receptors stem from a woman younger than 30 with Graves' hyperthyroidism.

The chain is built from TRBV19 and TRBJ2-7; D might be TRBD2 (6 bases). Trimming shortened V by 3 bases and J by 3 bases, and 15 bases separated the two germline ends. CDR1 is LNHDA, CDR2 SQIVND, per germline (reference sequence). The CDR3 contains 15 residues. The CDR3 bases are TGTGCCAGTAGTATGTCTGCGGGACGACGCTACGAGCAGTACTTC. It is translated as CASSMSAGRRYEQYF.

This clonotype has only a few counts. This chain uses TRBV7-8 with TRBJ2-5; TRBD2 agrees at 8 bases. Trimming cost V 1 base and J 0 bases; bases outside gene matches: 7. The CDR3 length is 17 residues. Germline assignment: CDR1 SGHVS and CDR2 FQNEAQ. The CDR3 loop reads CASSLGFLAGHQETQYF. The DNA of the CDR3 is TGTGCCAGCAGCTTAGGATTTCTAGCGGGTCACCAAGAGACCCAGTACTTC.

This clonotype showed up just a few times. The chain joins TRBV28 to TRBJ1-4, with D possibly being TRBD1 (6 bases). The germline CDR1 and CDR2 sequences are MDHEN and SYDVKM. The CDR3 runs to 15 residues. The germline V and J ends were trimmed by 4 bases and 8 bases, with 17 bases remaining between them. The CDR3 DNA is TGTGCCAGCAGTTGGGGGCGACTCCGGGAGGAAAAACTGTTTTTT. Encoded protein: CASSWGRLREEKLFF.

This clonotype was picked up a small number of times. The chain combines TRBV12-3 or TRBV12-4 with TRBJ2-7; 8 bases fit TRBD1. This CDR3 has 14 amino acids. The junction had 6 bases not matched to a gene; V was cut back by 4 bases and J by 4 bases. In DNA, the CDR3 is TGTGCCAGCAGTTCCAAGGACAGGGTGTACGAGCAGTACTTC. Protein sequence: CASSSKDRVYEQYF.

This clonotype has more than one count but fewer than ten. The chain employs TRBV7-8 and TRBJ1-5; perhaps TRBD1 as D (5 bases). This CDR3 is built from 16 residues. Germline V CDR1 and CDR2: SGHVS, FQNEAQ. Trimming removed 3 bases from V and 1 base from J, with 13 bases in between. The CDR3 bases are TGTGCCAGCAGCTTCAAGAGGGACTTAAGCAATCAGCCCCAGCATTTT. It codes for CASSFKRDLSNQPQHF.

This clonotype was seen repeatedly, ten times or more. The genes are TRBV28 and TRBJ2-3; 7 bases match TRBD2. This CDR3 contains 15 residues. The V segment lost 5 bases and the J segment 2 bases; nucleotides outside the gene matches: 7. The V gene's germline CDR1 is MDHEN and CDR2 SYDVKM. CDR3 bases: TGTGCCAGCAGTGTTCGGACTAGTAACACAGATACGCAGTATTTT. Residues: CASSVRTSNTDTQYF.

Notes on this clonotype: A much bigger clone sits one base away, suggesting this may be a read error. The chain links TRBV5-1 to TRBJ2-1; D perhaps matches TRBD1 (6 bases). This CDR3 spans 14 amino acids. Looked up from germline, CDR1 is SGHRS and CDR2 is YFSETQ. The CDR3 region is CASSLIRGANGQFF. For the CDR3, the DNA is TGCGCCAGCAGCTTAATCAGGGGTGCCAATGGGCAGTTCTTC.

This chain uses TRBV10-2 with TRBJ1-2, with 8 bases fitting TRBD1. Germline CDR1 is WSHSY and CDR2 is SAAADI. The junction had 5 bases not matched to a gene; V was cut back by 2 bases and J by 6 bases. There are 14 residues in the CDR3. The CDR3 region has the DNA TGCGCCAGCAGTGAGCTCGGGACAGGTAATGGCTACACCTTC. Protein sequence: CASSELGTGNGYTF.